A single T cell receptor beta chain is shown here with its context. Each CDR3 protein is one row after TCRdb ran MiXCR on the reads. There are 450,000 to 550,000 distinct CDR3 sequences in the sample; 16% occur only once, and about 24% lies in the top ten. The sample is drawn from a study of T cell repertoires in cytomegalovirus infection. Study details: Evidence of both CMV infection and a matching HLA type came from public TCR beta signatures.

This CDR3 has 15 amino acids. The germline V gene has CDR1 SGHKS and CDR2 YYEKEE (reference sequence). Unmatched junction bases numbered 8, after V lost 3 bases and J lost 3 bases. The sequence derives from a human donor in good health (CMV status not recorded). Some clones in this sample may be carry-over from other donors' samples. Sequenced: CD8+ T cells from PBMCs. The rearrangement links TRBV5-5 to TRBJ2-7; the match to TRBD1 covers 8 bases. The CDR3 DNA reads as TGTGCCAGCAGCTGGAGGGACAGGAGGTACTACGAGCAGTACTTC. Encoded protein: CASSWRDRRYYEQYF.